This T cell receptor (beta chain) was identified during a study of post-analysis software for immune sequencing data. Study conclusions and caveats: A few TRBV segments occurring more often in patients than controls included TRBV5-6, TRBV5-1 and TRBV20-1. Patients with multiple sclerosis recorded significantly lower normalized Chao1 diversity than controls, the study found.

The length of the CDR3 is 15 residues. V lost 0 bases, J lost 1 base, and 10 bases lay in between. Germline V lookup: CDR1 MNHEY, CDR2 SVGAGI. With respect to this clonotype: Its antigen is unidentified.

TCR beta cDNA libraries included unique molecular identifiers. TCRdb analysed the PCR reads with MiXCR anew, one entry per CDR3 protein. The table shows around 190,000 distinct CDR3 sequences, with about 30% occurring only once. J is TRBJ2-7 and V is TRBV6-5, with a possible D match to TRBD1 (5 bases). This clonotype was obtained from a girl under 18 with multiple sclerosis. Input material: blood. The CDR3: CASSYSQGLSYEQYF. CDR3 coding DNA: TGTGCCAGCAGTTACTCGCAGGGCCTGTCCTACGAGCAGTACTTC.